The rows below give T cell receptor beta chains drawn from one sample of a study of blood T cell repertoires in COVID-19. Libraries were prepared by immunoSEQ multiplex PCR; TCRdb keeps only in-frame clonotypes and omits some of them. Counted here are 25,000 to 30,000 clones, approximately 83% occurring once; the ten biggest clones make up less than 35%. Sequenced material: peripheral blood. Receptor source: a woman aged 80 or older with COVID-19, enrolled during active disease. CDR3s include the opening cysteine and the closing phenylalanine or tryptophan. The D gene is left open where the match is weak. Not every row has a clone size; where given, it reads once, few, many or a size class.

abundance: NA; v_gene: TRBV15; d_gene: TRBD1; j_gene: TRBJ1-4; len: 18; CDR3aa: CATSRDRNLGTANEKLFF; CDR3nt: TGTGCCACCAGCAGAGATCGTAACCTCGGGACAGCTAATGAAAAACTGTTTTTT
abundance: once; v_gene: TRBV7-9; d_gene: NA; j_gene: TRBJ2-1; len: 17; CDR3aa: CASSLGEGVPKYNEQFF; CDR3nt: TGTGCCAGCAGCTTAGGCGAGGGGGTACCTAAATACAATGAGCAGTTCTTC
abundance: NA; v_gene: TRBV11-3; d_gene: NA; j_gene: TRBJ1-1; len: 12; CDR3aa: CASSFGNTEAFF; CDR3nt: TGTGCCAGCAGCTTCGGGAACACTGAAGCTTTCTTT
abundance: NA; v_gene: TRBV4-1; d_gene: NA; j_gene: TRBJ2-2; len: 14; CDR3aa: CASSHQGNTGELFF; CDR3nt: TGCGCCAGCAGCCACCAGGGCAACACCGGGGAGCTGTTTTTT
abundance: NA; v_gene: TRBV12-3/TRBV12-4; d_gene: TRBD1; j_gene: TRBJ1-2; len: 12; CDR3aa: CASSFDRGGYTF; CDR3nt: TGTGCCAGCAGTTTTGACAGGGGTGGCTACACCTTC
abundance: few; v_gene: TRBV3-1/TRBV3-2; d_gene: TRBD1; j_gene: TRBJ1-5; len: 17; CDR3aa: CASSQEPLMTGNQPQHF; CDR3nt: TGTGCCAGCAGTCAAGAGCCTCTGATGACAGGGAATCAGCCCCAGCATTTT
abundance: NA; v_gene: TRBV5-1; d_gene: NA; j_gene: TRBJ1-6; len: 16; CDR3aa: CASSLGRGYNNSPLHF; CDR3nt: TGCGCCAGCAGCTTGGGTAGGGGTTATAATAATTCACCCCTCCACTTT
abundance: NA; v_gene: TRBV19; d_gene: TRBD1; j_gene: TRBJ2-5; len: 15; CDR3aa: CASSTPTGARETQYF; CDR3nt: TGTGCCAGTAGTACCCCAACAGGGGCGAGGGAGACCCAGTACTTC
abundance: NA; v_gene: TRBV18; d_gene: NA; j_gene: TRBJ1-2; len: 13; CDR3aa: CASSSNSGYGYTF; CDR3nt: TGTGCCAGCTCGTCGAATTCGGGCTATGGCTACACCTTC
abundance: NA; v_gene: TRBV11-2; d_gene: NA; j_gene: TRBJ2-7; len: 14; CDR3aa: CASSPGTGPYEQYF; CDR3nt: TGTGCCAGCAGCCCCGGGACTGGTCCCTACGAGCAGTACTTC
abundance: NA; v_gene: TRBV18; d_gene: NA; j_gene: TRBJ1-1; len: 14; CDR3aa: CASSPTQGSTEAFF; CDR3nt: TGTGCCAGCTCACCCACACAGGGATCCACTGAAGCTTTCTTT
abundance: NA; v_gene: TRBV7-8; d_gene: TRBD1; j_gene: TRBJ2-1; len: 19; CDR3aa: CASSLVRDRDSSSYNEQFF; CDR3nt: TGTGCCAGCAGCTTAGTCCGGGACAGGGATTCCAGCTCCTACAATGAGCAGTTCTTC
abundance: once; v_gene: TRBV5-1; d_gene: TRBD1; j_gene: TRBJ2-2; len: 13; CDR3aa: CASRQGDTGELFF; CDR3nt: TGCGCCAGCAGACAGGGGGACACCGGGGAGCTGTTTTTT
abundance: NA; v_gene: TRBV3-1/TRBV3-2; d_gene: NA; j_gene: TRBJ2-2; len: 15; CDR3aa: CASSQGPPNTGELFF; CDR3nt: TGTGCCAGCAGCCAAGGGCCCCCGAACACCGGGGAGCTGTTTTTT
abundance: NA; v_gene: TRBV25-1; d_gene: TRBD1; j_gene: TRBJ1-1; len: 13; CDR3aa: CASRSTGGTEAFF; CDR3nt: TGTGCCAGCAGATCGACAGGGGGTACTGAAGCTTTCTTT
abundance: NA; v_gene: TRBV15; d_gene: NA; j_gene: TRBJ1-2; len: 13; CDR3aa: CATSRPDRYGYTF; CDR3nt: TGTGCCACCAGCAGACCCGACAGGTATGGCTACACCTTC
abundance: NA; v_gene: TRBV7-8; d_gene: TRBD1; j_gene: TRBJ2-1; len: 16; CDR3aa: CASSPPGTGGWNEQFF; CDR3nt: TGTGCCAGCAGCCCGCCGGGGACAGGGGGCTGGAATGAGCAGTTCTTC
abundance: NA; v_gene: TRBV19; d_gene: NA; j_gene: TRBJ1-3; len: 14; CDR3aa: CASSQGVSGNTIYF; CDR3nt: TGTGCCAGTAGCCAAGGGGTGTCCGGAAACACCATATATTTT
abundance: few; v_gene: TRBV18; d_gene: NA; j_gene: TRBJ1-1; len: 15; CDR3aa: CASSTGQSVNTEAFF; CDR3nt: TGTGCCAGCTCAACTGGACAGTCGGTGAACACTGAAGCTTTCTTT
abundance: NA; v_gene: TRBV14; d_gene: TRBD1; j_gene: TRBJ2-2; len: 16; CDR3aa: CASSPVGTGFAGELFF; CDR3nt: TGTGCCAGCAGCCCCGTTGGGACAGGGTTCGCCGGGGAGCTGTTTTTT
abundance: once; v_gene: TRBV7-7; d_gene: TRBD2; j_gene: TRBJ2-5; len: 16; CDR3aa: CASSSFSGGRQETQYF; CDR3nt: TGTGCCAGCAGCTCTTTTAGCGGGGGGCGACAAGAGACCCAGTACTTC
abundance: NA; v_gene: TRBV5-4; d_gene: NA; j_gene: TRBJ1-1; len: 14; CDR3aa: CASSLGHRNTEAFF; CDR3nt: TGTGCCAGCAGCTTGGGACATCGGAACACTGAAGCTTTCTTT
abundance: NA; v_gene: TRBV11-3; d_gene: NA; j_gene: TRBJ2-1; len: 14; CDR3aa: CASSVGGSYNEQFF; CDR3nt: TGTGCCAGTAGCGTGGGGGGCTCCTACAATGAGCAGTTCTTC
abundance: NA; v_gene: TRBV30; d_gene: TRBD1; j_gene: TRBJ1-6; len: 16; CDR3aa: CAWRLQGARANSPLHF; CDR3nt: TGTGCCTGGAGGCTACAGGGGGCAAGGGCAAATTCACCCCTCCACTTT
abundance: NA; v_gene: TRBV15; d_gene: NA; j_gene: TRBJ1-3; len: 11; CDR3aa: CATSGGSTIYF; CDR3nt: TGTGCCACCTCCGGGGGAAGCACCATATATTTT
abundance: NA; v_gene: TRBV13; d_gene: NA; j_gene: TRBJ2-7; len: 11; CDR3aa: CASSFRYEQYF; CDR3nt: TGTGCCAGCAGCTTTAGATACGAGCAGTACTTC
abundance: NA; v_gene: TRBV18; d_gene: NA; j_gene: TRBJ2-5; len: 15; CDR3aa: CASSRDKSSRETQYF; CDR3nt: TGTGCCAGCTCACGTGACAAGTCCTCAAGAGAGACCCAGTACTTC
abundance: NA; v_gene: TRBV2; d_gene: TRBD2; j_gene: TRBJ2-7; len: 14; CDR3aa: CASSILAGSAEQYF; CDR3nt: TGTGCCAGCAGTATACTAGCGGGGTCTGCCGAGCAGTACTTC
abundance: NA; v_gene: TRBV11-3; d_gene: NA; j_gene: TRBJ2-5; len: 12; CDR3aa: CASRASWETQYF; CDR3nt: TGTGCCAGCAGGGCTAGCTGGGAGACCCAGTACTTC
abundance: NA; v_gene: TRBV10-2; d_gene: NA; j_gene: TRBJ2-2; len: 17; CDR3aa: CASMERRGKKNTGELFF; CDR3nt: TGCGCCAGCATGGAACGTCGCGGGAAAAAGAACACCGGGGAGCTGTTTTTT
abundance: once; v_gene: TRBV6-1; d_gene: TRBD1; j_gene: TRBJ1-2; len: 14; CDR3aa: CASSESRTGDGYTF; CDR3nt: TGTGCCAGCAGTGAGTCAAGGACAGGGGATGGCTACACCTTC
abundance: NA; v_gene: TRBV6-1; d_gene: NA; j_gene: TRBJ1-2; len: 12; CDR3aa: CASSESGVGFTF; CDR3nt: TGTGCCAGCAGTGAATCGGGGGTCGGGTTCACCTTC
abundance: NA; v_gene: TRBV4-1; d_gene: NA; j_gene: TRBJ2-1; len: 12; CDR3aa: CASSSQVQAKFF; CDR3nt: TGCGCCAGCAGCTCCCAGGTCCAGGCTAAGTTCTTC
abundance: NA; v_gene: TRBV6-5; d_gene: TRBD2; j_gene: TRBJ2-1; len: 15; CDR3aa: CASMRGRGSYNEQFF; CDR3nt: TGTGCCAGCATGCGAGGGCGGGGGTCTTACAATGAGCAGTTCTTC
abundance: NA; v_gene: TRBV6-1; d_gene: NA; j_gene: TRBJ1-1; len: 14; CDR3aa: CASSEVLGVSEAFF; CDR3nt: TGTGCCAGCAGTGAAGTTCTCGGGGTATCTGAAGCTTTCTTT
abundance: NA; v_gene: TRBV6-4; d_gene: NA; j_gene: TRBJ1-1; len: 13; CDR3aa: CASSAGDNTEAFF; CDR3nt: TGTGCCAGCAGTGCGGGGGATAACACTGAAGCTTTCTTT
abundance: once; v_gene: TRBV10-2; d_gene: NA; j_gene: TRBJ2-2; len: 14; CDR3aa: CASRAKSGTGELFF; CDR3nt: TGCGCCAGCAGAGCCAAAAGCGGAACCGGGGAGCTGTTTTTT
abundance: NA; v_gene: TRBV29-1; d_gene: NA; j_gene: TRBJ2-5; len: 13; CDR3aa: CSTGAGARETQYF; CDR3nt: TGCAGCACTGGGGCGGGGGCCCGAGAGACCCAGTACTTC
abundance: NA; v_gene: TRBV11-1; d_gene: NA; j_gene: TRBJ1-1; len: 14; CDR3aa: CASSLVVGGTEAFF; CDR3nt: TGTGCCAGCAGCTTAGTGGTCGGCGGCACTGAAGCTTTCTTT
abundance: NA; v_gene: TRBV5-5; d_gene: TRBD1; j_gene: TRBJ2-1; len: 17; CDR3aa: CASSLARGHNYYNEQFF; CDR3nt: TGTGCCAGCAGCTTGGCCAGGGGGCATAATTACTACAATGAGCAGTTCTTC
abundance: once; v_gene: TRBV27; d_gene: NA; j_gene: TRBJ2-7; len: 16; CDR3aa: CASSLKGAGGPYEQYF; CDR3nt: TGTGCCAGCAGTTTAAAGGGGGCAGGGGGGCCCTACGAGCAGTACTTC
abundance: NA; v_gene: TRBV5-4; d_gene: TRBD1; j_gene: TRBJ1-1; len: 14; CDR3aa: CASSLAGTGGGAFF; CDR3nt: TGTGCCAGCAGCTTGGCCGGGACAGGCGGGGGAGCTTTCTTT
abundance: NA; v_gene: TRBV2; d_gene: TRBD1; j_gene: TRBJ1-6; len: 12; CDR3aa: CASGTGDSPLHF; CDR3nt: TGTGCCAGCGGGACAGGGGATTCACCCCTCCACTTT
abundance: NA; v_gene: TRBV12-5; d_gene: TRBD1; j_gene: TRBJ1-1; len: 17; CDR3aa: CASGLVGTSQGGTEAFF; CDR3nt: TGTGCTAGTGGTTTGGTTGGTACATCACAGGGGGGCACTGAAGCTTTCTTT
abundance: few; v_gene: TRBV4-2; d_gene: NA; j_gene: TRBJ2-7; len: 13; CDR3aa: CASSQGGRYEQYF; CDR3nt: TGTGCCAGCAGCCAAGGGGGGCGCTACGAGCAGTACTTC
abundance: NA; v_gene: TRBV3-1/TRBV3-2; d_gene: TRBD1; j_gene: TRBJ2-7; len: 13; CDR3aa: CASSQTGGWEQYF; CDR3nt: TGTGCCAGCAGCCAGACAGGGGGCTGGGAGCAGTACTTC
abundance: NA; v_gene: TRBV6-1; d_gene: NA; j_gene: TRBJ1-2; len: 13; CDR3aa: CASSEGEVDGYTF; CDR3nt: TGTGCCAGCAGTGAAGGAGAGGTGGATGGCTACACCTTC